What follows is one TCR beta chain and its context. Antigen: not known. Time point given: cycle 4 day 1 (C4D1), after 6 weeks of nivolumab. In every patient, relapse followed autologous stem cell transplantation, while exposure to brentuximab vedotin differed. The CD4+ T cells used were purified from thawed PBMCs through magnetic negative selection. Generated by immunoSEQ multiplex PCR, the TCRdb table keeps only in-frame clones and is missing some. Of under 30,000 clones detected, 70% to 90% appear once; the ten largest clones hold 0.4% to 0.45%. This specimen comes from a study of PD-1 blockade in classical Hodgkin lymphoma. General observations from the study: Reports described newly diagnosed patients as having lower baseline TCR diversity than healthy donors.

This CDR3 comprises 14 residues. CDR1 is ENHRY and CDR2 is SYGVKD in the germline V gene. J gave up 4 bases and V 6 bases, and 5 bases lay outside the gene matches. This sample comprised CD4+ T cells from blood, obtained before the fourth cycle of nivolumab. The receptor was derived from a human donor with classical Hodgkin lymphoma. The chain is built from TRBV10-3 and TRBJ2-5, with TRBD1 matching over 10 bases. In DNA form, the CDR3 reads TGTGCCATCAGGTCCGGGACAGGGGTAGAGACCCAGTACTTC. Protein product: CAIRSGTGVETQYF.